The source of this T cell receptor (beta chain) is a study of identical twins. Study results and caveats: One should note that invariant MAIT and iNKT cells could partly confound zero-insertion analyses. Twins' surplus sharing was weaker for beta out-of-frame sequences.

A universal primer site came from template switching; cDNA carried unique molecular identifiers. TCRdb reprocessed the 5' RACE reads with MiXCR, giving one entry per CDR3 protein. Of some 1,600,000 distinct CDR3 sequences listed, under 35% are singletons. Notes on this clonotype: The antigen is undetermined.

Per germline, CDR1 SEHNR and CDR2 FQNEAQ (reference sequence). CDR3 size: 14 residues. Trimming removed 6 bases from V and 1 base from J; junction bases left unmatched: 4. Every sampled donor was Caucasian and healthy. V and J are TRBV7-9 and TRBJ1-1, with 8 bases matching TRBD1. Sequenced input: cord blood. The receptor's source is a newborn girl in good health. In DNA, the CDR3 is TGTGCCAGCAGGCACAGGGGGGCGAACACTGAAGCTTTCTTT. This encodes CASRHRGANTEAFF.